These T cell receptor beta chains were read from a single sample in a study of T cell clusters in autoimmune cytopenias. TCRdb re-called the multiplex PCR reads, yielding one record per CDR3 amino acid sequence without DNA. The sample includes a few thousand distinct CDR3 sequences. Another study also made use of these data, one on T cell repertoires in aging, cancer and after chemotherapy.

The sequenced material came from peripheral blood. The receptors come from a human donor in good health. The CDR3 runs from the conserved cysteine through the conserved F or W. A row's size may be missing; if present it is once, few, many or a size class.

.	TRBJ2-2	TRBV6-6	CASSKRMNTGELFF
.	TRBJ2-3	TRBV6-2/TRBV6-3	CASSGTGRRVTDTQYF
.	TRBJ2-3	TRBV5-6	CASRPSAGGEDTQYF
.	TRBJ2-5	TRBV15	CATSSKYRGLSQETQYF
.	TRBJ2-1	TRBV6-2/TRBV6-3	CASSFPSWHEQFF
.	TRBJ1-1	TRBV19	CASSISRGTEAFF
medium-sized	TRBJ2-1	TRBV27	CASWRGGSYNEQFF
.	TRBJ2-7	TRBV19	CASSISPVERGSYEQYF
.	TRBJ2-2	TRBV27	CASSVTQGTGELFF
.	TRBJ1-4	TRBV27	CASSSRLREKLFF
.	TRBJ2-5	TRBV6-5	CASSYSGLAGGETQYF
.	TRBJ1-3	TRBV19	CASRPLAGNTIYF
.	TRBJ2-1	TRBV6-2/TRBV6-3	CASRTMDNEQFF
.	TRBJ1-4	TRBV4-3	CASSQGGTGDEKLFF
.	TRBJ2-2	TRBV6-5	CASSYGRSGANTGELFF
.	TRBJ2-3	TRBV6-2/TRBV6-3	CASSYRTGRDTQYF
.	TRBJ1-5	TRBV29-1	CSVEWDNNQPQHF
medium-sized	TRBJ1-4	TRBV29-1	CSVAGRDSNEKLFF
medium-sized	TRBJ2-5	TRBV19	CASSIGGKETQYF
.	TRBJ2-3	TRBV15	CATSQVGQGADTQYF
.	TRBJ1-6	TRBV18	CASSRDRANSPLHF
.	TRBJ2-1	TRBV5-1	CASSLAVQPYNEQFF
.	TRBJ2-7	TRBV12-3/TRBV12-4	CASSYRLVISYEQYF
.	TRBJ2-3	TRBV6-2/TRBV6-3	CASSPGQGRDTQYF
.	TRBJ2-1	TRBV7-9	CASSSPSSGRPNNEQFF
medium-sized	TRBJ2-7	TRBV29-1	CSVEAGGTAENF
.	TRBJ2-7	TRBV12-3/TRBV12-4	CASSLGASYEQYF
.	TRBJ1-3	TRBV27	CASRPRKNGNTIYF
.	TRBJ2-5	TRBV27	CASRPGRTATAGETQYF
hyperexpanded	TRBJ2-1	TRBV4-2	CASSHPTGQAGGSNEQFF
.	TRBJ2-6	TRBV12-3/TRBV12-4	CASSFGGSGANVLTF
.	TRBJ2-7	TRBV10-3	CAISALSPYEQYF
.	TRBJ2-7	TRBV7-9	CASSLTVYEQYF